A selection of T cell receptor beta chains follows, all from one sample in a study of vaccination and CD4 T cells after COVID-19. What these receptors recognize is not known. TCRdb passed the PCR reads through MiXCR, listing each CDR3 protein once. The data contain around 14,000 distinct CDR3 sequences, 50% to 75% of them singletons. The sequenced sample was CD4+ T cells from blood, cultured in vitro. The receptor source for this set is a human donor who had recovered from COVID-19. Both conserved end residues are part of each CDR3. The D gene is left open where the match is weak. Some rows have no size entry. The others give once, few or many, or a class for an expanded clone.

d_call: -; clone_size: once; v_call: TRBV19; j_call: TRBJ1-6; cdr3_aa: CASSIVWQSSYNSPLHF; cdr3_nt: TGTGCCAGTAGTATAGTATGGCAGAGCTCCTATAATTCACCCCTCCACTTT
d_call: -; clone_size: -; v_call: TRBV5-6; j_call: TRBJ1-1; cdr3_aa: CASTLGRLGTEAFF; cdr3_nt: TGTGCCAGCACATTGGGGAGGTTGGGGACTGAAGCTTTCTTT
d_call: TRBD2; clone_size: -; v_call: TRBV2; j_call: TRBJ2-3; cdr3_aa: CASMSSGWDTQYF; cdr3_nt: TGTGCCAGCATGTCTAGCGGGTGGGATACGCAGTATTTT
d_call: -; clone_size: few; v_call: TRBV20-1; j_call: TRBJ2-6; cdr3_aa: CSASYRVTGANVLTF; cdr3_nt: TGCAGTGCTTCGTACAGGGTCACTGGGGCCAACGTCCTGACTTTC
d_call: TRBD2; clone_size: -; v_call: TRBV6-5; j_call: TRBJ2-3; cdr3_aa: CASSYSFGRSTDTQYF; cdr3_nt: TGTGCCAGCAGTTACTCGTTCGGGAGGAGCACAGATACGCAGTATTTT
d_call: -; clone_size: -; v_call: TRBV4-1; j_call: TRBJ2-3; cdr3_aa: CASSRDSLDTQYF; cdr3_nt: TGCGCCAGCAGCCGAGACAGCCTTGATACGCAGTATTTT
d_call: -; clone_size: -; v_call: TRBV7-9; j_call: TRBJ2-6; cdr3_aa: CASSPPAAGANVLTF; cdr3_nt: TGTGCCAGCTCACCCCCGGCTGCTGGGGCCAACGTCCTGACTTTC
d_call: TRBD1; clone_size: -; v_call: TRBV12-3/TRBV12-4; j_call: TRBJ2-7; cdr3_aa: CASSSGQGRSYEQYF; cdr3_nt: TGTGCCAGCAGTTCAGGACAGGGGAGATCCTACGAGCAGTACTTC
d_call: TRBD2; clone_size: -; v_call: TRBV6-1; j_call: TRBJ2-3; cdr3_aa: CASSDPTSGHTDTQYF; cdr3_nt: TGTGCCAGCAGTGACCCGACTAGCGGGCACACAGATACGCAGTATTTT
d_call: -; clone_size: medium-sized; v_call: TRBV19; j_call: TRBJ1-4; cdr3_aa: CASSGTAATNEKLFF; cdr3_nt: TGTGCCAGTAGTGGTACCGCCGCAACTAATGAAAAACTGTTTTTT
d_call: TRBD1; clone_size: -; v_call: TRBV12-3/TRBV12-4; j_call: TRBJ2-1; cdr3_aa: CASTLADRVEFNEQFF; cdr3_nt: TGTGCCAGCACCCTAGCAGACAGGGTGGAATTCAATGAGCAGTTCTTC
d_call: TRBD1; clone_size: -; v_call: TRBV20-1; j_call: TRBJ2-1; cdr3_aa: CSAWTGVWNEQFF; cdr3_nt: TGCAGTGCTTGGACAGGTGTATGGAATGAGCAGTTCTTC
d_call: -; clone_size: -; v_call: TRBV2; j_call: TRBJ2-7; cdr3_aa: CASSGVIVRELYF; cdr3_nt: TGTGCCAGCAGTGGGGTTATTGTACGGGAGCTGTACTTC
d_call: TRBD2; clone_size: few; v_call: TRBV24-1; j_call: TRBJ2-5; cdr3_aa: CATSRGGLSSGNFETQYF; cdr3_nt: TGTGCCACCAGTCGGGGTGGGTTGTCTAGCGGGAACTTCGAGACCCAGTACTTC
d_call: -; clone_size: few; v_call: TRBV7-9; j_call: TRBJ2-5; cdr3_aa: CASSLSPQETQYF; cdr3_nt: TGTGCCAGCAGCTTATCCCCACAAGAGACCCAGTACTTC
d_call: -; clone_size: few; v_call: TRBV24-1; j_call: TRBJ2-5; cdr3_aa: CATMGGGKGPQETQYF; cdr3_nt: TGTGCCACCATGGGTGGAGGAAAGGGCCCCCAAGAGACCCAGTACTTC
d_call: -; clone_size: few; v_call: TRBV20-1; j_call: TRBJ2-6; cdr3_aa: CSALTPPSGANVLTF; cdr3_nt: TGCAGTGCCCTAACCCCTCCCTCTGGGGCCAACGTCCTGACTTTC
d_call: -; clone_size: -; v_call: TRBV5-1; j_call: TRBJ1-2; cdr3_aa: CASSPDINYGYTF; cdr3_nt: TGCGCCAGCAGCCCCGACATAAACTATGGCTACACCTTC
d_call: -; clone_size: once; v_call: TRBV10-3; j_call: TRBJ1-6; cdr3_aa: CAIRQHNSPLHF; cdr3_nt: TGTGCCATCAGACAGCATAATTCACCCCTCCACTTT
d_call: -; clone_size: -; v_call: TRBV28; j_call: TRBJ2-7; cdr3_aa: CASSLYSYEQYF; cdr3_nt: TGTGCCAGCAGTTTATATAGCTACGAGCAGTACTTC
d_call: -; clone_size: few; v_call: TRBV10-3; j_call: TRBJ1-5; cdr3_aa: CAISTLSGAGQPQHF; cdr3_nt: TGTGCCATCAGTACCTTGAGCGGGGCAGGTCAGCCCCAGCATTTT
d_call: TRBD2; clone_size: -; v_call: TRBV20-1; j_call: TRBJ2-1; cdr3_aa: CSPGLAGNEQFF; cdr3_nt: TGCAGTCCAGGACTAGCGGGCAATGAGCAGTTCTTC
d_call: TRBD2; clone_size: -; v_call: TRBV10-2; j_call: TRBJ2-2; cdr3_aa: CASSDGTSGPGELFF; cdr3_nt: TGCGCCAGCAGTGATGGGACTAGCGGTCCCGGGGAGCTGTTTTTT
d_call: TRBD2; clone_size: -; v_call: TRBV7-8; j_call: TRBJ2-3; cdr3_aa: CASTEMGQRGLPIIF; cdr3_nt: TGTGCCAGCACCGAAATGGGGCAGCGGGGGCTTCCCATCATTTTT
d_call: -; clone_size: -; v_call: TRBV27; j_call: TRBJ2-1; cdr3_aa: CASSFRRDNEQFF; cdr3_nt: TGTGCCAGCAGTTTTAGGAGGGACAATGAGCAGTTCTTC
d_call: -; clone_size: -; v_call: TRBV7-2; j_call: TRBJ2-5; cdr3_aa: CASSLGFLTQGGGRTQYF; cdr3_nt: TGTGCCAGCAGCTTAGGGTTTTTGACACAGGGGGGGGGAAGGACCCAGTACTTC
d_call: TRBD2; clone_size: few; v_call: TRBV6-1; j_call: TRBJ2-4; cdr3_aa: CASSVTSGRRDIQYF; cdr3_nt: TGTGCCAGCAGTGTTACTAGCGGGAGGCGTGACATTCAGTACTTC
d_call: -; clone_size: -; v_call: TRBV6-1; j_call: TRBJ2-2; cdr3_aa: CASSEVIRQARNTGELFF; cdr3_nt: TGTGCCAGCAGTGAAGTTATCCGACAGGCCAGGAACACCGGGGAGCTGTTTTTT
d_call: TRBD1; clone_size: -; v_call: TRBV30; j_call: TRBJ1-2; cdr3_aa: CAWSGPGQGPYGYTF; cdr3_nt: TGTGCCTGGAGTGGGCCGGGACAGGGCCCCTATGGCTACACCTTC
d_call: TRBD1; clone_size: -; v_call: TRBV6-5; j_call: TRBJ2-7; cdr3_aa: CASSYSGTGLGGSSYEQYF; cdr3_nt: TGTGCCAGCAGTTACTCCGGGACAGGGCTGGGCGGGAGCTCCTACGAGCAGTACTTC
d_call: -; clone_size: -; v_call: TRBV1; j_call: TRBJ2-2; cdr3_aa: CTIRDLTGELFF; cdr3_nt: TGCACAATACGGGACCTCACCGGGGAGCTGTTTTTT
d_call: -; clone_size: -; v_call: TRBV21-1; j_call: TRBJ2-7; cdr3_aa: CASSKVRRASSYEQYF; cdr3_nt: TGTGCCAGCAGCAAGGTGCGCAGGGCCTCCTCCTACGAGCAGTACTTC
d_call: TRBD1; clone_size: -; v_call: TRBV6-2/TRBV6-3; j_call: TRBJ2-1; cdr3_aa: CASRDRGTYNEQFF; cdr3_nt: TGTGCCAGCAGGGACAGGGGCACCTACAATGAGCAGTTCTTC
d_call: -; clone_size: -; v_call: TRBV7-2; j_call: TRBJ2-1; cdr3_aa: CASSLANEQFF; cdr3_nt: TGTGCCAGCAGCTTAGCCAATGAGCAGTTCTTC
d_call: -; clone_size: -; v_call: TRBV27; j_call: TRBJ2-3; cdr3_aa: CASSYQMSTDTQYF; cdr3_nt: TGTGCCAGCAGTTACCAGATGAGCACAGATACGCAGTATTTT
d_call: -; clone_size: -; v_call: TRBV10-3; j_call: TRBJ2-5; cdr3_aa: CAISVREKETQYF; cdr3_nt: TGTGCCATCAGTGTCAGGGAGAAAGAGACCCAGTACTTC
d_call: -; clone_size: -; v_call: TRBV14; j_call: TRBJ1-2; cdr3_aa: CASSLGTGRLAWADGYTF; cdr3_nt: TGTGCCAGCAGCCTAGGCACTGGCCGCTTAGCCTGGGCGGATGGCTACACCTTC
d_call: -; clone_size: few; v_call: TRBV11-2; j_call: TRBJ2-3; cdr3_aa: CASTATQDTQYF; cdr3_nt: TGTGCCAGCACAGCCACCCAAGATACGCAGTATTTT
d_call: -; clone_size: -; v_call: TRBV6-1; j_call: TRBJ1-5; cdr3_aa: CASSEPRYSNQPQHF; cdr3_nt: TGTGCCAGCAGTGAACCCCGTTATAGCAATCAGCCCCAGCATTTT
d_call: -; clone_size: few; v_call: TRBV6-5; j_call: TRBJ2-2; cdr3_aa: CASSYAAGELFF; cdr3_nt: TGTGCCAGCAGTTACGCCGCCGGGGAGCTGTTTTTT
d_call: -; clone_size: -; v_call: TRBV6-4; j_call: TRBJ2-1; cdr3_aa: CASSDIAGEQFF; cdr3_nt: TGTGCCAGCAGTGACATAGCTGGTGAGCAGTTCTTC
d_call: TRBD2; clone_size: -; v_call: TRBV11-2; j_call: TRBJ2-5; cdr3_aa: CASSLGTQRGPGETQYF; cdr3_nt: TGTGCCAGCAGCTTAGGGACTCAGCGGGGCCCAGGGGAGACCCAGTACTTC
d_call: -; clone_size: -; v_call: TRBV6-4; j_call: TRBJ2-2; cdr3_aa: CASSGYRGTGELFF; cdr3_nt: TGTGCCAGCAGTGGGTACCGGGGAACCGGGGAGCTGTTTTTT
d_call: -; clone_size: -; v_call: TRBV7-2; j_call: TRBJ2-3; cdr3_aa: CASSLTRDTDTQYF; cdr3_nt: TGTGCCAGCAGCTTAACCCGGGACACAGATACGCAGTATTTT
d_call: -; clone_size: -; v_call: TRBV6-5; j_call: TRBJ2-2; cdr3_aa: CASSYEGFTGELFF; cdr3_nt: TGTGCCAGCAGTTACGAAGGGTTCACCGGGGAGCTGTTTTTT
d_call: TRBD1; clone_size: -; v_call: TRBV7-9; j_call: TRBJ2-5; cdr3_aa: CASRWGQGTAETQYF; cdr3_nt: TGTGCCAGCAGGTGGGGACAGGGGACGGCGGAGACCCAGTACTTC
d_call: -; clone_size: -; v_call: TRBV5-4; j_call: TRBJ2-7; cdr3_aa: CASSSNRGGEQYF; cdr3_nt: TGTGCCAGCAGTTCCAACAGGGGAGGCGAGCAGTACTTC
d_call: -; clone_size: -; v_call: TRBV7-8; j_call: TRBJ1-5; cdr3_aa: CASSQTGGVYQPQHF; cdr3_nt: TGTGCCAGCAGCCAAACCGGTGGGGTCTATCAGCCCCAGCATTTT
d_call: -; clone_size: -; v_call: TRBV30; j_call: TRBJ1-1; cdr3_aa: CAWSAYLAQAFF; cdr3_nt: TGTGCCTGGAGTGCCTACTTGGCCCAGGCTTTCTTT
d_call: TRBD2; clone_size: -; v_call: TRBV7-3; j_call: TRBJ2-1; cdr3_aa: CASSLGLAGNEQFF; cdr3_nt: TGTGCCAGCAGCTTAGGGCTAGCGGGCAATGAGCAGTTCTTC
d_call: -; clone_size: -; v_call: TRBV14; j_call: TRBJ2-5; cdr3_aa: CASSQWDGGPQETQYF; cdr3_nt: TGTGCCAGCAGCCAATGGGACGGGGGGCCCCAAGAGACCCAGTACTTC
d_call: -; clone_size: -; v_call: TRBV2; j_call: TRBJ2-3; cdr3_aa: CASSNMRADTQYF; cdr3_nt: TGTGCCAGCAGCAATATGCGGGCGGATACGCAGTATTTT
d_call: -; clone_size: few; v_call: TRBV12-3/TRBV12-4; j_call: TRBJ1-2; cdr3_aa: CASSKKQTLLHGYTF; cdr3_nt: TGTGCCAGCAGTAAAAAGCAGACATTGCTCCATGGCTACACCTTC
d_call: TRBD2; clone_size: once; v_call: TRBV19; j_call: TRBJ2-1; cdr3_aa: CASSIDPGLAGGNNEQFF; cdr3_nt: TGTGCCAGTAGTATAGACCCAGGACTAGCGGGAGGCAACAATGAGCAGTTCTTC
d_call: -; clone_size: large; v_call: TRBV7-9; j_call: TRBJ1-2; cdr3_aa: CASSPSAPGGYTF; cdr3_nt: TGTGCCAGCAGCCCAAGTGCGCCCGGTGGCTACACCTTC
d_call: -; clone_size: -; v_call: TRBV20-1; j_call: TRBJ2-3; cdr3_aa: CSGWRQLSTDTQYF; cdr3_nt: TGCAGTGGGTGGCGACAATTGAGCACAGATACGCAGTATTTT
d_call: -; clone_size: large; v_call: TRBV9; j_call: TRBJ2-1; cdr3_aa: CASSAQENEQFF; cdr3_nt: TGTGCCAGCAGCGCGCAGGAAAATGAGCAGTTCTTC